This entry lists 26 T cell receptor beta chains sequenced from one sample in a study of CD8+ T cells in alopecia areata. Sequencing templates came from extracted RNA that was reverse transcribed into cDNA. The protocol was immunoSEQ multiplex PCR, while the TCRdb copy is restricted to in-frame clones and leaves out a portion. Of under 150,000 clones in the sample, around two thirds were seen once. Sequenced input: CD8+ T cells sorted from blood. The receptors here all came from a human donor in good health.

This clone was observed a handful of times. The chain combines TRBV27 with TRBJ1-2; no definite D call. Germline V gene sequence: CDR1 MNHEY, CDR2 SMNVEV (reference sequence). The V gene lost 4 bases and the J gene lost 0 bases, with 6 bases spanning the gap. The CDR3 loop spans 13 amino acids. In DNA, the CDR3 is TGTGCCAGCAGTTCCGGACCTAACTATGGCTACACCTTC. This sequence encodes CASSSGPNYGYTF.

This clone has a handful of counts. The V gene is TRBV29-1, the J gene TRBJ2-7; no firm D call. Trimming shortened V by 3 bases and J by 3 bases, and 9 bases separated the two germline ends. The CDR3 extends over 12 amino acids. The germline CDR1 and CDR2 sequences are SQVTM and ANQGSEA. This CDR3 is CSVEGSLYEQYF. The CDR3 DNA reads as TGCAGCGTTGAGGGGTCTCTCTACGAGCAGTACTTC.

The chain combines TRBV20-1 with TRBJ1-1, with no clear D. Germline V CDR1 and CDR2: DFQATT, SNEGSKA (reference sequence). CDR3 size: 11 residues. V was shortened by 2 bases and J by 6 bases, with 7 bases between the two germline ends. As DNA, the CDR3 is TGCAGTGCTAGATTCGGTCCTGAAGCTTTCTTT. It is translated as CSARFGPEAFF.

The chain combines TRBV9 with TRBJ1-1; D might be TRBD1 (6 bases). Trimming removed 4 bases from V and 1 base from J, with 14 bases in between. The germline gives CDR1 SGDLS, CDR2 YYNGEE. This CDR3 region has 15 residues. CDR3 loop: CASSTWDIKNTEAFF. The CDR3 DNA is TGTGCCAGCAGCACATGGGACATCAAGAACACTGAAGCTTTCTTT.

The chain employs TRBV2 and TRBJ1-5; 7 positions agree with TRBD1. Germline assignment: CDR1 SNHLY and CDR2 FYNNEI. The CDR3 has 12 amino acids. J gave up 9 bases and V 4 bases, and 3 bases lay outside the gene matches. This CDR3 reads CASSVQGGPQHF. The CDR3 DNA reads TGTGCCAGCAGTGTTCAGGGGGGGCCCCAGCATTTT.

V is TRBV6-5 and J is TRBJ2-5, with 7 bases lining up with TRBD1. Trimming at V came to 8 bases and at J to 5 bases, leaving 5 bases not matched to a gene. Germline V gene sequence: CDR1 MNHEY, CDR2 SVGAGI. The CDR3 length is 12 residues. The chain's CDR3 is CASGDSRETQYF. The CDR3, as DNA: TGTGCCAGCGGGGACAGTCGGGAGACCCAGTACTTC.

The CDR3 loop reads CASSSDRMPLEQYF. CDR3 coding DNA: TGTGCCAGCAGCTCTGACAGGATGCCCCTCGAGCAGTACTTC. J is TRBJ2-7 and V is TRBV5-4; D may be TRBD1 (6 bases). Germline V gene sequence: CDR1 SGHNT, CDR2 YYREEE (reference sequence). The V end lost 3 bases, the J end lost 6 bases, and 16 bases lay between the germline ends. This CDR3 has 14 amino acids.

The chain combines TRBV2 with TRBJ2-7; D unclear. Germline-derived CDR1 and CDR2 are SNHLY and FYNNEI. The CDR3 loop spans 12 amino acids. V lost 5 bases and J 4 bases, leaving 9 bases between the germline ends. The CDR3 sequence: CASSPPRYEQYF. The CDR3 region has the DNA TGTGCCAGCAGTCCCCCGCGGTACGAGCAGTACTTC.

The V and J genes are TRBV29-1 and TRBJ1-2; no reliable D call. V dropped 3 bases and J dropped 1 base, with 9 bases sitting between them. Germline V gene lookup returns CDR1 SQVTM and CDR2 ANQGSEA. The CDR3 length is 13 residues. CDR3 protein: CSVEQPDNYGYTF. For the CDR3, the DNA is TGCAGCGTTGAGCAGCCTGATAACTATGGCTACACCTTC.

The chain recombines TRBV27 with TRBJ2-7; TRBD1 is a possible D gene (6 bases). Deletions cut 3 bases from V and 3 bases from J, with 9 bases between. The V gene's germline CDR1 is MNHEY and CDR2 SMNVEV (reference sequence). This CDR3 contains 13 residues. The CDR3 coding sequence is TGTGCCAGCAGTTTCGGCAGGGGCTACGAGCAGTACTTC. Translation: CASSFGRGYEQYF.

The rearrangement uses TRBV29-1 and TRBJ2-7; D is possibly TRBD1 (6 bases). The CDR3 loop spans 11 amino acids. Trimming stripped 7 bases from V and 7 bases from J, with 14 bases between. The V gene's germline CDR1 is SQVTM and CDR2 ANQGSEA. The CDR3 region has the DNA TGCAGCGCGGACAGATCGGGGGAGCAGTACTTC. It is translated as CSADRSGEQYF.

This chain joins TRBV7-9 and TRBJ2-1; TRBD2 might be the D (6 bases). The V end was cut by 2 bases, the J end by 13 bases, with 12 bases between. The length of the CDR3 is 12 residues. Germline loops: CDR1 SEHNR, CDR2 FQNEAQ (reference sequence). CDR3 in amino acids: CASSLLLEGQFF. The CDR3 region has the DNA TGTGCCAGCAGCTTATTGTTGGAGGGACAGTTCTTC.

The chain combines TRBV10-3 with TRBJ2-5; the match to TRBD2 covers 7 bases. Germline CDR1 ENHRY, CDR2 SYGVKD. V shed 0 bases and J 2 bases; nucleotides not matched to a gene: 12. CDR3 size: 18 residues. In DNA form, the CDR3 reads TGTGCCATCAGTGAGTCGAATAGGTTGGCTAGCGGACAAGAGACCCAGTACTTC. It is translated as CAISESNRLASGQETQYF.

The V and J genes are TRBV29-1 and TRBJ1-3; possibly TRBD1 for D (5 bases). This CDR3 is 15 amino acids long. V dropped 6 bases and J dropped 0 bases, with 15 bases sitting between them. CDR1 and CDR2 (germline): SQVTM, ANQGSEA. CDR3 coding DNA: TGCAGCGTGGGGGACGCCACTATCTCTGGAAACACCATATATTTT. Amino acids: CSVGDATISGNTIYF.

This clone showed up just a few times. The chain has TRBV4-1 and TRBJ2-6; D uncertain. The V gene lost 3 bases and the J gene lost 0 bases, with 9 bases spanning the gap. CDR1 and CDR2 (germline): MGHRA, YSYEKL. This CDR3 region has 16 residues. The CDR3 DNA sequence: TGCGCCAGCAGCCATCCTCCAAGCTCTGGGGCCAACGTCCTGACTTTC. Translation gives CASSHPPSSGANVLTF.

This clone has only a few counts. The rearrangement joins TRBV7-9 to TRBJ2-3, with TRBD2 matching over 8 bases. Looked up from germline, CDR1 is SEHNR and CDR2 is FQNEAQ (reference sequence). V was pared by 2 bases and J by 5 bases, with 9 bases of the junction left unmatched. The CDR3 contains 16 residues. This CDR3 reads CASSLLSGGPGDTQYF. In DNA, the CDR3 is TGTGCCAGCAGCTTATTGTCGGGAGGGCCGGGAGATACGCAGTATTTT.

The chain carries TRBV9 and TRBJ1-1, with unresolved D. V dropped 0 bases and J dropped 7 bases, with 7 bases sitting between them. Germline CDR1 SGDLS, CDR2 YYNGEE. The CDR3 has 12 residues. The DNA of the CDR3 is TGTGCCAGCAGCGTAGAGGAGGGTGAAGCTTTCTTT. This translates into CASSVEEGEAFF. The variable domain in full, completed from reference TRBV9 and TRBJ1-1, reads DSGVTQTPKHLITATGQRVTLRCSPRSGDLSVYWYQQSLDQGLQFLIQYYNGEERAKGNILERFSAQQFPDLHSELNLSSLELGDSALYFCASSVEEGEAFFGQGTRLTVV.

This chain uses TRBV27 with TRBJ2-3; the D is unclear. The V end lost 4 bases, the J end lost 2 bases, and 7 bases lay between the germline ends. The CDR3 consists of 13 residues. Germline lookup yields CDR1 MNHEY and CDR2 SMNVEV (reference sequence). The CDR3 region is CASSSGSTDTQYF. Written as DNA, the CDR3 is TGTGCCAGCAGTTCGGGCTCCACAGATACGCAGTATTTT.

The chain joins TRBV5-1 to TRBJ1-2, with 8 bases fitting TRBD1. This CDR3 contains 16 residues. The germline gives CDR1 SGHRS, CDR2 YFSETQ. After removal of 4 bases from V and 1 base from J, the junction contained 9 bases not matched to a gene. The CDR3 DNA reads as TGCGCCAGCAGCCACCCCCCGGGACAGGATAACTATGGCTACACCTTC. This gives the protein CASSHPPGQDNYGYTF.

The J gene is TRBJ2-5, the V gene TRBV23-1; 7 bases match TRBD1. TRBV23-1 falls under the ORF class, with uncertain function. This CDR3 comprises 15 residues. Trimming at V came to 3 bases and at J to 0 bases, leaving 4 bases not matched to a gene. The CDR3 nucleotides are TGCGCCAGCAGTCAGAGCGGACAGGACCAAGAGACCCAGTACTTC. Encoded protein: CASSQSGQDQETQYF.

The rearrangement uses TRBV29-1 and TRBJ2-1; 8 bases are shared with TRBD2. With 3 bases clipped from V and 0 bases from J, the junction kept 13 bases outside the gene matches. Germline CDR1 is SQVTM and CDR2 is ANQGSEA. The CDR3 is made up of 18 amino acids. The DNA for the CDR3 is TGCAGCGTTGAGGGGAGAGCGGGAGCCGTAGCCTCCTACAATGAGCAGTTCTTC. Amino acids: CSVEGRAGAVASYNEQFF.

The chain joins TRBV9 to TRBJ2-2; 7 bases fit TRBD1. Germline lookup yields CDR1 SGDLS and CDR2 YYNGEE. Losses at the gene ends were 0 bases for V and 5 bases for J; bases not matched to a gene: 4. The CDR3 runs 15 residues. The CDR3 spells CASSVAGGATGELFF. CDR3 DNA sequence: TGTGCCAGCAGCGTAGCAGGGGGAGCGACCGGGGAGCTGTTTTTT.

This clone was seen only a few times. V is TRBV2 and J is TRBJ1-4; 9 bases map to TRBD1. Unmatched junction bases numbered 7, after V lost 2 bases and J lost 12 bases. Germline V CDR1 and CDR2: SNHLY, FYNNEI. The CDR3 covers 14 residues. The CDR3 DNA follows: TGTGCCAGCAGTGAAAGAAGACAGGGGGTCCAACTGTTTTTT. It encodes CASSERRQGVQLFF. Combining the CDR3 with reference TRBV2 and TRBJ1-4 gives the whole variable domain EPEVTQTPSHQVTQMGQEVILRCVPISNHLYFYWYRQILGQKVEFLVSFYNNEISEKSEIFDDQFSVERPDGSNFTLKIRSTKLEDSAMYFCASSERRQGVQLFFGSGTQLSVL.

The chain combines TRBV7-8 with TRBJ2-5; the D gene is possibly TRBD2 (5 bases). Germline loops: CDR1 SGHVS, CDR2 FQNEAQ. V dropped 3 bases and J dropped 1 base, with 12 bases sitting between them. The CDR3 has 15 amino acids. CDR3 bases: TGTGCCAGCAGCTTTGAGGGAGTTTTCCAAGAGACCCAGTACTTC. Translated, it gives CASSFEGVFQETQYF.

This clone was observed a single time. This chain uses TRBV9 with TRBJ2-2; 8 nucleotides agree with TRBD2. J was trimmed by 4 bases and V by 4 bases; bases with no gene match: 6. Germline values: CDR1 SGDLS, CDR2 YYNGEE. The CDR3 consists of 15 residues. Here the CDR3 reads CASSLTSGLTGELFF. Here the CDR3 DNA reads TGTGCCAGCAGCCTAACTAGCGGCCTCACCGGGGAGCTGTTTTTT.

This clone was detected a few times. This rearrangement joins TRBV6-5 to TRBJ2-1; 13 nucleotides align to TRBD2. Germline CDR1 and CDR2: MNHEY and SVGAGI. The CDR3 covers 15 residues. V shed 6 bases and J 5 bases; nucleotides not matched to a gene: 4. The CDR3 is CASRGTSGVHNEQFF. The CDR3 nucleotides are TGTGCCAGCAGAGGGACTAGCGGGGTTCACAATGAGCAGTTCTTC.